Following are 26 T cell receptor beta chains from one sample sequenced in a study of T cells after yellow fever vaccination. One entry per CDR3 protein results from TCRdb running MiXCR on the 5' RACE reads. The table shows around 320,000 distinct CDR3 sequences, with approximately 4% occurring only once. The sequencing here drew on PBMCs, taken 15 days after the yellow fever booster vaccination. The receptors were gathered from a man aged 18 to 30 who received the YFV17D yellow fever vaccine.

In its sample, this clonotype was seen many times. The chain is built from TRBV6-2 or TRBV6-3 and TRBJ2-1; TRBD2 agrees at 12 bases. CDR1 and CDR2 (germline): MNHEY, SVGEGT. This CDR3 region has 15 residues. After removal of 5 bases from V and 9 bases from J, the junction contained 8 bases not matched to a gene. CDR3 DNA: TGTGCCAGCAGTAACCTAGCGGGGGGGAAGGGTGAGCAGTTCTTC. Amino acid sequence: CASSNLAGGKGEQFF.

This clonotype was recorded a few times. V and J are TRBV4-1 and TRBJ2-5; the match to TRBD2 covers 15 bases. V trimming: 4 bases; J trimming: 5 bases; junction bases outside the gene matches: 11. Per the germline V gene, CDR1 is MGHRA and CDR2 is YSYEKL. The CDR3 is made up of 18 amino acids. This chain's CDR3 is CASSRKPGLAGGGETQYF. In DNA, the CDR3 is TGCGCCAGCAGCCGAAAGCCGGGACTAGCGGGGGGAGGTGAGACCCAGTACTTC.

This clonotype was seen only a few times. The chain links TRBV9 to TRBJ1-1; D gene uncertain. The CDR3 totals 13 residues. Trimming shortened V by 1 base and J by 1 base, and 5 bases separated the two germline ends. Germline V gene data show CDR1 as SGDLS and CDR2 as YYNGEE. CDR3 DNA sequence: TGTGCCAGCAGCGTACTAGGGAACACTGAAGCTTTCTTT. Translation gives CASSVLGNTEAFF.

V usage is TRBV28 and J usage is TRBJ2-5, with 10 bases identical to TRBD2. Germline V gives CDR1 MDHEN, CDR2 SYDVKM. CDR3 length equals 14 residues. J lost 3 bases, V lost 8 bases, and 6 bases had no gene match. CDR3 in amino acids: CASASGGAEETQYF. The CDR3 DNA follows: TGTGCCAGCGCCAGCGGGGGGGCAGAAGAGACCCAGTACTTC.

This clonotype has a handful of counts. V usage is TRBV7-2 and J usage is TRBJ2-5, with a weak D call TRBD2 (5 bases). Trimming removed 1 base from V and 2 bases from J, with 14 bases in between. Germline values: CDR1 SGHTA, CDR2 FQGNSA. The length of the CDR3 is 16 residues. The CDR3 here is CASSLGISRDQETQYF. The CDR3 coding sequence is TGTGCCAGCAGCTTAGGAATAAGTCGGGATCAAGAGACCCAGTACTTC. The entire variable domain, with the rest obtained from reference TRBV7-2 and TRBJ2-5, is as follows: GAGVSQSPSNKVTEKGKDVELRCDPISGHTALYWYRQSLGQGLEFLIYFQGNSAPDKSGLPSDRFSAERTGGSVSTLTIQRTQQEDSAVYLCASSLGISRDQETQYFGPGTRLLVL.

This clonotype was seen a few times. CDR3 region: CASRSGANVLTF. The CDR3 DNA reads TGTGCCAGCAGGTCTGGGGCCAACGTCCTGACTTTC. The chain carries TRBV27 and TRBJ2-6; D gene uncertain. The CDR3 is 12 residues long. V dropped 6 bases and J dropped 1 base, with 1 base sitting between them. Germline values: CDR1 MNHEY, CDR2 SMNVEV (reference sequence).

This clonotype has just a few counts. The gene calls are TRBV9 and TRBJ1-1; 7 nucleotides match TRBD1. V lost 3 bases and J lost 4; bases outside the gene matches: 9. This CDR3 has 15 amino acids. Germline V gene data show CDR1 as SGDLS and CDR2 as YYNGEE. The CDR3 sequence: CASSEPRAGGTEAFF. Here the CDR3 DNA reads TGTGCCAGCAGCGAGCCGAGGGCAGGGGGCACTGAAGCTTTCTTT.

This clonotype was detected a few times. The chain carries TRBV6-2 or TRBV6-3 and TRBJ1-1; perhaps TRBD1 as D (5 bases). Trimming cost V 2 bases and J 4 bases, with 23 bases left between them. This CDR3 is 18 amino acids long. CDR1 is MNHEY and CDR2 is SVGEGT in the germline V gene. CDR3 in DNA: TGTGCCAGCAGTTACCTCCCACAGGTATCCGGGGGAAGCACTGAAGCTTTCTTT. Translation gives CASSYLPQVSGGSTEAFF.

This clonotype occurred many times. The chain uses TRBV4-2 and TRBJ2-5, with 11 positions matching TRBD2. Germline V gene sequence: CDR1 LGHNA, CDR2 YNFKEQ. This CDR3 region has 15 residues. The trim removed 4 bases at V and 5 bases at J, leaving 6 bases unmatched. CDR3 bases: TGTGCCAGCAGCCCGTTAGCGGGGGGGAAGGAGACCCAGTACTTC. Its protein product is CASSPLAGGKETQYF.

This clonotype was seen many times. J is TRBJ2-1 and V is TRBV5-1, with D possibly TRBD1 on 5 matching bases. This CDR3 region has 15 residues. Germline CDR1 is SGHRS and CDR2 is YFSETQ. Deletions cut 4 bases from V and 3 bases from J, with 14 bases between. CDR3 in amino acids: CASSAPGKSYNEQFF. Written as DNA, the CDR3 is TGCGCCAGCAGCGCACCAGGGAAAAGCTACAATGAGCAGTTCTTC.

This clonotype was counted many times. The rearrangement links TRBV6-6 to TRBJ2-1; 7 nucleotides line up with TRBD1. With V trimmed by 2 bases and J by 4 bases, 5 bases remained unmatched. Germline V gives CDR1 MNHNY, CDR2 SVGAGI (reference sequence). This CDR3 contains 15 residues. The CDR3 reads CASSYDRAKYNEQFF. The DNA for the CDR3 is TGTGCCAGCAGTTACGACAGGGCGAAGTACAATGAGCAGTTCTTC.

This clonotype was detected ten times or more. This sequence joins TRBV12-3 or TRBV12-4 and TRBJ1-1; D is possibly TRBD1 (6 bases). The CDR3 consists of 14 residues. V was pared by 6 bases and J by 5 bases, with 16 bases between. The CDR3 spells CASSPRDKVTEAFF. For the CDR3, the DNA is TGTGCCAGCAGCCCCCGGGACAAGGTTACTGAAGCTTTCTTT.

Ten or more counts support this clonotype. The CDR3 DNA follows: TGCGCCAGCAGCCAAGATCATAGGGGGACCCAAGAGACCCAGTACTTC. It codes for CASSQDHRGTQETQYF. The genes are TRBV4-3 and TRBJ2-5, with a possible D match to TRBD1 (6 bases). The V gene's germline CDR1 is LGHNA and CDR2 YSLEER. V lost 0 bases and J 1 base, leaving 12 bases between the germline ends. CDR3 size: 16 residues.

This clonotype appeared a few times. V gene TRBV20-1 combines with J gene TRBJ2-3; 8 nucleotides align to TRBD1. The junction had 8 bases not matched to a gene; V was cut back by 0 bases and J by 0 bases. This CDR3 is built from 17 residues. Germline CDR1 reads DFQATT; CDR2 reads SNEGSKA (reference sequence). The CDR3: CSARDQGAVRSTDTQYF. DNA of the CDR3: TGCAGTGCTAGAGATCAGGGGGCAGTCCGTAGCACAGATACGCAGTATTTT.

This clonotype occurred a few times. The chain combines TRBV20-1 with TRBJ1-6; D is undetermined. V lost 2 bases and J 1 base, leaving 6 bases between the germline ends. Germline V gene sequence: CDR1 DFQATT, CDR2 SNEGSKA (reference sequence). The CDR3 totals 14 residues. This CDR3 reads CSARSGSYNSPLHF. For the CDR3, the DNA is TGCAGTGCTAGATCGGGGTCCTATAATTCACCCCTCCACTTT.

V and J are TRBV29-1 and TRBJ2-1; TRBD1 matches 8 bases. V shed 8 bases and J 6 bases; nucleotides not matched to a gene: 21. The CDR3 contains 17 residues. Germline assignment: CDR1 SQVTM and CDR2 ANQGSEA. DNA of the CDR3: TGCAGCCTCAATGGGGCATTGTGGGGACAGGATGGCAATGAGCAGTTCTTC. Translated, it gives CSLNGALWGQDGNEQFF.

This rearrangement joins TRBV7-2 to TRBJ2-2, with D unclear. Deletions cut 1 base from V and 5 bases from J, with 8 bases between. The V gene's germline CDR1 is SGHTA and CDR2 FQGNSA. The CDR3 runs 14 residues. The CDR3 protein is CASSLVLRTGELFF. The CDR3 coding sequence is TGTGCCAGCAGCTTAGTTTTGCGGACCGGGGAGCTGTTTTTT.

This clonotype was counted between two and nine times. The genes are TRBV20-1 and TRBJ1-4; the D is unclear. This CDR3 has 14 amino acids. From germline, CDR1 is DFQATT and CDR2 SNEGSKA (reference sequence). Trimming pared 6 bases from V and 4 bases from J, leaving 15 bases between. In DNA, the CDR3 is TGCAGTGCAACCAAGGACGGAATTAATGAAAAACTGTTTTTT. Translated: CSATKDGINEKLFF.

The gene calls are TRBV5-1 and TRBJ1-2, with TRBD1 matching 8 bases. There are 13 residues in the CDR3. From germline, CDR1 is SGHRS and CDR2 YFSETQ. The junction had 7 bases not matched to a gene; V was cut back by 4 bases and J by 8 bases. DNA of the CDR3: TGCGCCAGCAGCAACTCGGACAGGGAGGGCTACACCTTC. This translates into CASSNSDREGYTF.

This clonotype was counted only a few times. The chain recombines TRBV5-6 with TRBJ2-5; the D gene is possibly TRBD2 (6 bases). Germline lookup yields CDR1 SGHDT and CDR2 YYEEEE. The CDR3 is made up of 15 amino acids. With 1 base removed from V and 2 bases from J, the gap between germline ends came to 12 bases. The CDR3 is CASSLKTSLQETQYF. In DNA, the CDR3 is TGTGCCAGCAGCTTGAAGACTAGTTTGCAAGAGACCCAGTACTTC.

This clonotype was counted only a few times. This chain connects TRBV29-1 to TRBJ1-2; possible D gene TRBD1, 5 bases. The germline CDR1 and CDR2 sequences are SQVTM and ANQGSEA. V lost 7 bases and J lost 6, with 18 bases in between. The CDR3 runs to 13 residues. DNA of the CDR3: TGCAGCGCCCTAGACGGGGGGAGTGATGGCTACACCTTC. It specifies CSALDGGSDGYTF. The full variable domain, in which reference TRBV29-1 and TRBJ1-2 provide the parts outside the CDR3, is SAVISQKPSRDICQRGTSLTIQCQVDSQVTMMFWYRQQPGQSLTLIATANQGSEATYESGFVIDKFPISRPNLTFSTLTVSNMSPEDSSIYLCSALDGGSDGYTFGSGTRLTVV.

This clonotype was seen at least ten times. V is TRBV5-1 and J is TRBJ1-2, with D uncertain. Germline values: CDR1 SGHRS, CDR2 YFSETQ. The CDR3 extends over 13 amino acids. V lost 2 bases and J 0 bases, leaving 5 bases between the germline ends. The CDR3, as DNA: TGCGCCAGCAGCTTCGGGGCTAACTATGGCTACACCTTC. Amino acids: CASSFGANYGYTF.

This clonotype was found many times. The V call is TRBV20-1, the J call TRBJ2-7; no clear D. CDR3 length: 11 amino acids. V shed 6 bases and J shed 0 bases, with 6 bases lying between them. Germline V gene data show CDR1 as DFQATT and CDR2 as SNEGSKA (reference sequence). CDR3 nucleotide sequence: TGCAGTGCATCCATCTCCTACGAGCAGTACGTC. It yields the protein CSASISYEQYV.

This clonotype has only a few counts. The chain is built from TRBV5-1 and TRBJ2-5, with 11 bases that match TRBD1. The V segment lost 0 bases and the J segment 5 bases; nucleotides outside the gene matches: 3. There are 15 residues in the CDR3. Per germline, CDR1 SGHRS and CDR2 YFSETQ. Here the CDR3 reads CASSLGTGGLETQYF. DNA of the CDR3: TGCGCCAGCAGCTTGGGGACAGGGGGCTTGGAGACCCAGTACTTC.

The J gene is TRBJ1-1, the V gene TRBV7-9; D is ambiguous. V lost 5 bases and J lost 9, with 13 bases in between. This CDR3 region has 12 residues. Germline loops: CDR1 SEHNR, CDR2 FQNEAQ (reference sequence). The CDR3 region is CASSLSVGKAFF. The CDR3 DNA is TGTGCCAGCAGCCTCTCGGTAGGGAAAGCTTTCTTT.

The chain carries TRBV7-2 and TRBJ2-5; TRBD2 matches 11 bases. The CDR3 consists of 16 residues. The germline CDR1 and CDR2 sequences are SGHTA and FQGNSA. The V and J ends lost 5 bases and 7 bases, in that order; junction bases with no gene match: 12. The CDR3 DNA sequence: TGTGCCAGCAGCCGACGACTAGCGGGGCTTCGGGGGACCCAGTACTTC. Translating it yields CASSRRLAGLRGTQYF.